The present T cell receptor (beta chain) was sequenced within a study of blood T cell repertoires in COVID-19. Study as a whole: Researchers got acute and convalescent COVID-19 samples from the United States, Italy and Spain. PBMCs, B-cell-depleted T cells, or T cells were the source of the cDNA or gDNA that made up the material.

Original methodology: Amplification of reference gene primers provided the estimated nucleated cell counts. Sequenced by immunoSEQ multiplex PCR; TCRdb stores in-frame clones only, minus some. V, J and clone size were drawn from that table, and D and trimming were deduced from the DNA. The sample contains around 65,000 clones, approximately 79% of which appear only once. The germline gives CDR1 MNHNS, CDR2 SASEGT. The CDR3 is 15 amino acids. V lost 1 base, J lost 5 bases, and 14 bases lay in between. The clonotype comes from a man in his 60s with acute or convalescent COVID-19. The J gene is TRBJ1-1, the V gene TRBV6-1; maybe TRBD1 (6 bases). Sequences were obtained from peripheral blood. The CDR3 sequence: CASSEGKGVRTEAFF. CDR3 nucleotides: TGTGCCAGCAGTGAAGGGAAGGGGGTAAGGACTGAAGCTTTCTTT.